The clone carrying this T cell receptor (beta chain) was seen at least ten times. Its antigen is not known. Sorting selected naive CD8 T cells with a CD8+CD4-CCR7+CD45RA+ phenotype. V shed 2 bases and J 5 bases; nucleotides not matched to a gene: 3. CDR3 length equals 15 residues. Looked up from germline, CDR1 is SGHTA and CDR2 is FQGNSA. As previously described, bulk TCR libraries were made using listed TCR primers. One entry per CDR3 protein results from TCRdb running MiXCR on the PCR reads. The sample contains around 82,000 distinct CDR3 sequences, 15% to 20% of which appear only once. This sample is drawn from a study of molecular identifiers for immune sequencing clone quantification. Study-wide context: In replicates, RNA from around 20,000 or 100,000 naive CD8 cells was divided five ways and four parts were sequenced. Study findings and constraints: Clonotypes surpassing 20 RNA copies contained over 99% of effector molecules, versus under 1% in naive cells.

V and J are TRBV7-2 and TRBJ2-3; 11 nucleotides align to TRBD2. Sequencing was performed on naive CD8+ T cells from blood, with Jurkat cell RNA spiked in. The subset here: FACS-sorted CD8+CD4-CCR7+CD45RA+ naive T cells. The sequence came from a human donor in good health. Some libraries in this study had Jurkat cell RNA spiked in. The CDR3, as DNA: TGTGCCAGCAGCTTAAACCTAGCGGGGGGAGATACGCAGTATTTT. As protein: CASSLNLAGGDTQYF.